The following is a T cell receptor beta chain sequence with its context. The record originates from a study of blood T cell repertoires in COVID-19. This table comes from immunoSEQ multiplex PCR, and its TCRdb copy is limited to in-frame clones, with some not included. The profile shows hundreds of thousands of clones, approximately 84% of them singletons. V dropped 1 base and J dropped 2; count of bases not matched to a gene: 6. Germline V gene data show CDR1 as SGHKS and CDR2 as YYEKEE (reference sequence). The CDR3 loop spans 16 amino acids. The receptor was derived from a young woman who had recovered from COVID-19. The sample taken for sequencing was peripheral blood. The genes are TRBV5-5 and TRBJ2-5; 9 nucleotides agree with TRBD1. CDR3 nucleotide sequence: TGTGCCAGCAGCTTGTTACAGGGGGCTGTACAAGAGACCCAGTACTTC. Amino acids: CASSLLQGAVQETQYF.